What follows is one T cell receptor beta chain and its context. The data stem from a study of identical twins. Template switching added a universal primer site, and cDNA bore unique molecular identifiers. TCRdb redid the calling of the 5' RACE reads with MiXCR, one entry per CDR3 protein. The sample contains around 250,000 distinct CDR3 sequences, about 7% of which appear only once. Donors were all healthy Caucasians. The CDR3 runs 16 residues. The V and J ends lost 1 base and 3 bases respectively, with 11 bases between them. Germline assignment: CDR1 KGHDR and CDR2 SFDVKD. These data were also filed under a second study, of yellow fever vaccine responses in identical twins. That publication notes: Twins reportedly showed a vaccine T cell response that seemed partly convergent and partly personalized.

The rearrangement joins TRBV24-1 to TRBJ2-2; D is unresolved. The receptor was isolated from a woman under 30 in good health. Sequences were obtained from memory (CD45RO+) T cells sorted from blood. The CDR3 loop is CATSDFRRAYTGELFF. DNA of the CDR3: TGTGCCACCAGTGATTTCCGCAGAGCATACACCGGGGAGCTGTTTTTT.